Sequencing of this T cell receptor (beta chain) was carried out in a study of blood T cell repertoires in COVID-19. Across the whole study: From the United States, Italy and Spain came samples of acute and convalescent COVID-19. PBMCs, B-cell-depleted T cells, or T cells provided the cDNA or gDNA that made up the material.

Per the germline V gene, CDR1 is SGDLS and CDR2 is YYNGEE. V was pared by 4 bases and J by 6 bases, with 13 bases of the junction left unmatched. This CDR3 comprises 15 residues. Original processing methods: Reference gene primer amplification gave estimated nucleated cell counts. Only in-frame clones appear in the TCRdb table, and some are missing; sequencing was by immunoSEQ multiplex PCR. V and J calls and clone size come straight from that table; D and trimming were deduced from the DNA. This sample carries approximately 260,000 clones, about 85% of them seen once, and the ten largest clones take approximately 4%.

The sample was peripheral blood. The sequence derives from a man aged 18 to 30 with active or convalescent COVID-19. V and J are TRBV9 and TRBJ2-7; 7 nucleotides align to TRBD1. The CDR3 loop reads CASSTDDRVLLEQYF. In DNA form, the CDR3 reads TGTGCCAGCAGCACTGACGACAGGGTTCTCCTCGAGCAGTACTTC.